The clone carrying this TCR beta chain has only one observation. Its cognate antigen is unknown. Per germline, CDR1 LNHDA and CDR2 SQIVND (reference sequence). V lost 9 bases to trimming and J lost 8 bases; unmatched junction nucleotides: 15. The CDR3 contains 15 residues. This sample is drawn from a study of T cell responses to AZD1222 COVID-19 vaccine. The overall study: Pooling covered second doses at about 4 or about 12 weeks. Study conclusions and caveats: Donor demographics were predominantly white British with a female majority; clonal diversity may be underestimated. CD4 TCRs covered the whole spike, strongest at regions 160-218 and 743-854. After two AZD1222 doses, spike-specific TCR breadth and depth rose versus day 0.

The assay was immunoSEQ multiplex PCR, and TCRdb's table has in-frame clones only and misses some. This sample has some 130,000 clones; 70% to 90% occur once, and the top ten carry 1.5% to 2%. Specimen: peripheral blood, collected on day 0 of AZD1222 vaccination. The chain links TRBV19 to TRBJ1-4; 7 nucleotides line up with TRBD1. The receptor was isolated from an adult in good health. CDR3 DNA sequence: TGTGCCAGCCACTCTTCAGGGGGGCCGGGGGAAAAACTGTTTTTT. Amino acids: CASHSSGGPGEKLFF. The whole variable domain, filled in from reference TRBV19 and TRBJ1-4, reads DGGITQSPKYLFRKEGQNVTLSCEQNLNHDAMYWYRQDPGQGLRLIYYSQIVNDFQKGDIAEGYSVSREKKESFPLTVTSAQKNPTAFYLCASHSSGGPGEKLFFGSGTQLSVL.